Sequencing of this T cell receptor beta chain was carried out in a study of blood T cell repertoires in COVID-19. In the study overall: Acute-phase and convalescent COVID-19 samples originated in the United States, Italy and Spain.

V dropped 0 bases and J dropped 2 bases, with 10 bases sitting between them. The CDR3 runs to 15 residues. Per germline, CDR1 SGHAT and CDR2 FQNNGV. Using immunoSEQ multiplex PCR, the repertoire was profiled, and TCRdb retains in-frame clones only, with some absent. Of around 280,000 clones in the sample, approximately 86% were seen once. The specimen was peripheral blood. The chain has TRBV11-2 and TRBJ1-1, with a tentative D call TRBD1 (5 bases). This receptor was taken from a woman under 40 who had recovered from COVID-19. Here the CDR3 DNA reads TGTGCCAGCAGCTTAGATTGGGGCAGCAACACTGAAGCTTTCTTT. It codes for CASSLDWGSNTEAFF.